The 4 T cell receptor beta chains presented below share a single source sample, sequenced in a study of T cells expressing NK-cell markers. TCRdb reprocessed the 5' RACE reads, keeping one entry per CDR3 protein, no DNA. The specimen's table records 450,000 to 600,000 distinct CDR3 sequences. Sample: blood T cells: a sorted CD56 or NKG2C T cell subset, CD4+ or CD8+ T cells, or bulk PBMC T cells (not recorded which). These receptors all stem from a man in his late teens or twenties in good health.

The chain uses TRBV12-3 or TRBV12-4 and TRBJ1-4; there is no DNA to check the TCRdb D call of TRBD1. This CDR3 region has 12 residues. CDR3 sequence reads: CASSNSPPGLFF.

J is TRBJ2-2 and V is TRBV24-1; the D call from TCRdb, TRBD1, cannot be confirmed without DNA. Per the germline V gene, CDR1 is KGHDR and CDR2 is SFDVKD. This CDR3 comprises 13 residues. CDR3: CASRGGHTGELFF.

The chain uses TRBV20-1 and TRBJ2-3; there is no DNA to check the TCRdb D call of TRBD2. From germline, CDR1 is DFQATT and CDR2 SNEGSKA (reference sequence). The CDR3 runs to 16 residues. CDR3 amino acids: CSARVRGLGGTDTQYF.

The rearrangement links TRBV4-2 to TRBJ1-6; the D call from TCRdb, TRBD1, cannot be confirmed without DNA. There are 17 residues in the CDR3. In germline, CDR1 is LGHNA, CDR2 YNFKEQ. The CDR3 is CASSRFSATAINSPLHF.